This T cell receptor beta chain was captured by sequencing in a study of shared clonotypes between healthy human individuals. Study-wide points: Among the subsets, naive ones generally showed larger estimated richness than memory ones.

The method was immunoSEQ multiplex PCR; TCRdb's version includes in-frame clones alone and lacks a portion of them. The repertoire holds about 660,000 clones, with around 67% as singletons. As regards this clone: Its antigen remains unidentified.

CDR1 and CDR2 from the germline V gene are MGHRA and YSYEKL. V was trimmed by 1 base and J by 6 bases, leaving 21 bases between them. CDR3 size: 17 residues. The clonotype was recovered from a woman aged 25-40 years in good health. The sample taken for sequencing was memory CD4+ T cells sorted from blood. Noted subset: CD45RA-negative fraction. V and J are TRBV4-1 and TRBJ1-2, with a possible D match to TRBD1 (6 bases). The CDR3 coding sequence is TGCGCCAGCAGCCAAGGAGAACAGGGAACTTATGGAAATGGCTACACCTTC. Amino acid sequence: CASSQGEQGTYGNGYTF.